The rows below give T cell receptor beta chains drawn from one sample of a study of CD8+ T cells in alopecia areata. This table comes from immunoSEQ multiplex PCR, and its TCRdb copy is limited to in-frame clones, with some not included. The table shows around 250,000 clones, with about two thirds occurring only once. The source material was CD4+ T cells sorted from blood, sampled at week 0. All receptors derive from a human donor with alopecia areata. Each CDR3 is given with its conserved first and last residue.

j_call v_call cdr3_aa
TRBJ1-2 TRBV6-5 CASSPRGRDYGYTF
TRBJ2-7 TRBV10-3 CAISDPGGEQYF
TRBJ2-5 TRBV29-1 CSPPGQQETQYF
TRBJ2-5 TRBV30 CAWTPPGGETQYF
TRBJ2-2 TRBV9 CASSSTPPGELFF
TRBJ2-4 TRBV30 CASEGEAKNIQYF
TRBJ2-1 TRBV5-1 CASINPGSSYNEQFF
TRBJ1-6 TRBV4-1 CASSHSDSSSPLHF
TRBJ2-2 TRBV5-1 CASSAGLTGELFF
TRBJ2-1 TRBV5-1 CASSTPTSGGAGEQFF
TRBJ2-1 TRBV29-1 CSVGLAGAVYNEQFF
TRBJ1-4 TRBV6-5 CASSYSRISRNEKLFF
TRBJ2-5 TRBV2 CASSDRTGRETQYF
TRBJ2-1 TRBV5-1 CASSRDRSVRGEQFF
TRBJ2-2 TRBV11-1 CASRGTRGTGELFF
TRBJ2-5 TRBV29-1 CSVEGQVQETQYF
TRBJ2-4 TRBV11-2 CASSLLGTGFGNIQYF
TRBJ2-2 TRBV7-3 CASSPWTGAGELFF
TRBJ1-2 TRBV30 CAWNPGQRYGYTF
TRBJ2-5 TRBV7-2 CASSSPGGTQYF
TRBJ1-1 TRBV7-9 CASSSGPQAFF
TRBJ2-1 TRBV9 CASSVDPYNEQFF
TRBJ2-5 TRBV29-1 CSVRPSGGAETQYF
TRBJ2-2 TRBV6-5 CASSSRAGELFF
TRBJ2-3 TRBV6-1 CASSVGPASTDTQYF
TRBJ1-1 TRBV4-3 CASSQEGGYTEAFF
TRBJ2-1 TRBV30 CAWTNAGQGFHEQFF
TRBJ1-1 TRBV5-1 CASSYQQGAVLNTEAFF